The T cell receptor (beta chain) described here comes from a study of T-cell memory formation after mild COVID-19. Study results and caveats: Unconfirmed was the SARS-CoV-2 specificity of second-wave clones that peaked on day 37.

TCR alpha and TCR beta cDNA libraries carrying sample barcodes and UMIs were produced by 5'RACE using constant-segment primers. TCRdb analysed the 5' RACE reads with MiXCR anew, one entry per CDR3 protein. The sample carries about half a million distinct CDR3 sequences, around a sixth recorded once. A few counts support this clonotype. Its antigen is not known. The CDR3 spans 14 residues. Between the trimmed V and J ends, which lost 3 bases and 0 bases, there was a span of 8 bases. The clonotype originates from an adult woman who had mild COVID-19 (a few samples of this study predate the infection). Cell type and time point are not known. Sequences were obtained from PBMCs or a T cell subset sorted from them (not recorded which). The chain joins TRBV12-3 or TRBV12-4 to TRBJ1-2; D not resolved. CDR3 residues: CASSFQLANYGYTF. CDR3 nucleotides: TGTGCCAGCAGTTTTCAGCTTGCTAACTATGGCTACACCTTC.